This T cell receptor (beta chain) was observed in a study of CD8 T cells in ankylosing spondylitis. Study-wide points: In ankylosing spondylitis patients, matched synovial fluid reportedly showed significant enrichment of disease-linked clones. Apparently characteristic of ankylosing spondylitis blood was a TCR beta motif (roughly 8 highly homologous variants). Researchers report that disease-linked clones proved CD8+ and relatively rare in peripheral blood.

CDR3 length equals 17 residues. V lost 5 bases to trimming and J lost 0 bases; unmatched junction nucleotides: 11. CDR1 SGHRS and CDR2 YFSETQ come from the germline V gene. Making the TCR beta libraries involved quantitative 5'-RACE with molecular barcodes. TCRdb re-called the 5' RACE reads with MiXCR, one entry per CDR3 protein. Among roughly 400,000 distinct CDR3 sequences listed, under 25% were seen once. The sample holds many counts of this clonotype. Antigen specificity is unknown. The J gene is TRBJ2-1, the V gene TRBV5-1; 7 bases align to TRBD1. The TCR originated in a male donor with ankylosing spondylitis. Source material: blood, either unsorted or a sorted T cell fraction (not recorded which). This CDR3 is CASSSYPGQSSYNEQFF. CDR3 coding DNA: TGCGCCAGCAGTTCATATCCGGGACAGAGCTCCTACAATGAGCAGTTCTTC.